These T cell receptor beta chains were read from a single sample in a study of blood T cell repertoires in COVID-19. Clones were sequenced by immunoSEQ multiplex PCR, and TCRdb holds only the in-frame ones, with some missing. The sample comprises about 410,000 clones, roughly 86% of which are singletons, and 1.7% rests with the top ten. Specimen: PBMCs or T cells enriched from blood (not recorded which). The origin of the receptors is a woman under 40 who had recovered from COVID-19. The CDR3 runs from the conserved cysteine through the conserved F or W. The order of the fields is D gene, clone size, V gene, J gene, CDR3 DNA, CDR3 protein. D genes are given only for firm matches. Part of the rows lack a size; the others show once, few, many or a class for expanded clones.

NA	NA	TRBV19	TRBJ1-2	TGTGCCAGTAGTATTGGGGAGAACTATGGCTACACCTTC	CASSIGENYGYTF
NA	NA	TRBV15	TRBJ1-1	TGTGCCACCAGCTCCGGGGAAGGGCGGACTGGCACTGAAGCTTTCTTT	CATSSGEGRTGTEAFF
NA	NA	TRBV6-1	TRBJ2-7	TGTGCCAGCAGTGAAGCGACATCTCTGTCCTACGAGCAGTACTTC	CASSEATSLSYEQYF
TRBD1	NA	TRBV5-6	TRBJ1-2	TGTGCCAGCAGGGGACAGGGGGGCTATGGCTACACCTTC	CASRGQGGYGYTF
TRBD2	once	TRBV28	TRBJ2-7	TGTGCCAGCAGTTCCGTCTCGGCTAGCGGGACGTCCTACGAGCAGTACTTC	CASSSVSASGTSYEQYF
NA	NA	TRBV7-2	TRBJ2-7	TGTGCCAGCAGCTTGGAGCGGGGACACCACGAGCAGTACTTC	CASSLERGHHEQYF
TRBD1	few	TRBV18	TRBJ1-1	TGTGCCAGCTCACTAAACTCGGACAGGGTTTCGACTGAAGCTTTCTTT	CASSLNSDRVSTEAFF
TRBD1	NA	TRBV11-2	TRBJ1-5	TGTGCCAGCAGCCTCGGGACAGTAAGCAATCAGCCCCAGCATTTT	CASSLGTVSNQPQHF
NA	NA	TRBV28	TRBJ1-5	TGTGCCAGCAGTTTTTCGCAGGTTGTCGGTCAGCCCCAGCATTTT	CASSFSQVVGQPQHF
NA	NA	TRBV18	TRBJ2-7	TGTGCCAGCTCACTTCATGGGGGGAGCTCCTACGAGCAGTACTTC	CASSLHGGSSYEQYF
NA	NA	TRBV30	TRBJ2-3	TGTGCCTGGAGTAGCGGACTTAGCACAGATACGCAGTATTTT	CAWSSGLSTDTQYF
NA	NA	TRBV18	TRBJ1-2	TGTGCCAGCTCACCGAGCGACAGTGTAGGGACCTTC	CASSPSDSVGTF
TRBD2	NA	TRBV5-1	TRBJ2-1	TGCGCCAGCAGCTTGCCCCTAGCGGGAGGTAAATTGGGTGAGCAGTTCTTC	CASSLPLAGGKLGEQFF
NA	NA	TRBV13	TRBJ2-1	TGTGCCAGCAGCTTAAGCCCTCGCAATGAGCAGTTCTTC	CASSLSPRNEQFF
TRBD1	NA	TRBV4-1	TRBJ1-5	TGCGCCAGCAGCCAAGTGAAACAGGGGAATCAGCCCCAGCATTTT	CASSQVKQGNQPQHF
TRBD1	NA	TRBV6-6	TRBJ1-4	TGTGCCAGCAGTTATGCCAGGGGGCATGAAAAACTGTTTTTT	CASSYARGHEKLFF
TRBD1	NA	TRBV15	TRBJ1-1	TGTGCCACCAGCAGAGAGTGGGGACAGATGAACACTGAAGCTTTCTTT	CATSREWGQMNTEAFF
NA	NA	TRBV3-1/TRBV3-2	TRBJ1-1	TGTGCCAGCAGCCAAGTTCCCAACACGGGGGAAGCTTTCTTT	CASSQVPNTGEAFF
TRBD2	NA	TRBV5-1	TRBJ2-1	TGCGCCAGCAGCAGCCGACTAGCGGGAGAGGAAGGCAATGAGCAGTTCTTC	CASSSRLAGEEGNEQFF
NA	once	TRBV11-2	TRBJ1-1	TGTGCCAGCAGCGACTACACGGTACTGAACACTGAAGCTTTCTTT	CASSDYTVLNTEAFF
TRBD1	NA	TRBV18	TRBJ2-1	TGTGCCAGCTCACCACTGGGGACAGGGTTTCGAAATGAGCAGTTCTTC	CASSPLGTGFRNEQFF
TRBD1	NA	TRBV7-9	TRBJ1-3	TGTGCCAGCAGCTTAAGGACAGGGGGATCTGGAAACACCATATATTTT	CASSLRTGGSGNTIYF
NA	once	TRBV11-2	TRBJ2-1	TGTGCCAGCAGCTTAGTCTCTACAGCTCAGTTCTTC	CASSLVSTAQFF
NA	NA	TRBV7-9	TRBJ1-2	TGTGCCAGCAGCTTTCAGGGTAGGAGTGGCTACACCTTC	CASSFQGRSGYTF
NA	once	TRBV19	TRBJ1-4	TGTGCCAGTAGTAGCCGGGAGCGAGAAAAACTGTTTTTT	CASSSREREKLFF
NA	NA	TRBV6-1	TRBJ1-2	TGTGCCAGCAGTGAGCTGTTACAGGCCCAGGGCTACACCTTC	CASSELLQAQGYTF
NA	NA	TRBV7-8	TRBJ2-5	TGTGCCAGCAGCTTAGCGCTTTGGACAGCACAAGAGACCCAGTACTTC	CASSLALWTAQETQYF
NA	many	TRBV10-3	TRBJ1-5	TGTGCCATCAGTGACCGACAGGGCAATCAGCCCCAGCATTTT	CAISDRQGNQPQHF
TRBD2	NA	TRBV6-1	TRBJ2-1	TGTGCCAGCAGTGAAGGTGCGGGGGTTTGGAATGAGCAGTTCTTC	CASSEGAGVWNEQFF
NA	NA	TRBV3-1/TRBV3-2	TRBJ1-1	TGTGCCAGCAGCCAAGGTATCGGGGTAGTCACTGAAGCTTTCTTT	CASSQGIGVVTEAFF
NA	NA	TRBV6-1	TRBJ1-6	TGTGCCAGCAGTGAAGACCGTTCCGCGGGGGCCAATTCACCCCTCCACTTT	CASSEDRSAGANSPLHF
NA	NA	TRBV18	TRBJ1-5	TGTGCCAGCTCACCAGGCGGGGCTCAGCCCCAGCATTTT	CASSPGGAQPQHF
NA	NA	TRBV12-5	TRBJ1-2	TGTGCTAGTGTTGGGCAAGCGGACTATGGCTACACCTTC	CASVGQADYGYTF
TRBD1	NA	TRBV18	TRBJ2-1	TGTGCCAGCTCACCACCGGGACAGGGGAATGAGCAGTTCTTC	CASSPPGQGNEQFF
NA	NA	TRBV7-6	TRBJ2-7	TGTGCCAGCAGCTACCGGGACAATGCCTACGAGCAGTACTTC	CASSYRDNAYEQYF
NA	NA	TRBV13	TRBJ1-1	TGTGCCAGCAGCTTCATCACTGAAGCTTTCTTT	CASSFITEAFF
TRBD1	NA	TRBV15	TRBJ1-1	TGTGCCACCAGCACCAGGGGGTTAGGGACTGAAGCTTTCTTT	CATSTRGLGTEAFF
NA	NA	TRBV6-5	TRBJ2-7	TGTGCCAGCAGCACAACCAGGGTCGGGGAGCAGTACTTC	CASSTTRVGEQYF
TRBD2	NA	TRBV9	TRBJ2-3	TGTGCCAGCACCCCCCGGGCGGGGGACCGAGATACGCAGTATTTT	CASTPRAGDRDTQYF
TRBD1	NA	TRBV5-1	TRBJ1-1	TGCGCCAGCAGCTTGGGCCCCCTACAGGGGGCGGGCACTGAAGCTTTCTTT	CASSLGPLQGAGTEAFF
TRBD1	NA	TRBV23-1	TRBJ1-5	TGCGCCAGCAGTCAATCCTCCCCCTCTGAAACGGACAGGGGCAATCAGCCCCAGCATTTT	CASSQSSPSETDRGNQPQHF
TRBD2	NA	TRBV9	TRBJ2-5	TGTGCCAGCAGCGTAGATGCTAGCGGGGGAGTGGGCCAGTACTTC	CASSVDASGGVGQYF
NA	NA	TRBV10-3	TRBJ1-5	TGTGCCATCAGTGAGTCGTACTCAGACACCAATCAGCCCCAGCATTTT	CAISESYSDTNQPQHF